This TCR beta chain was captured by sequencing in a study of cytomegalovirus exposure and HLA in healthy donors. The wider study: When 350 to 500 donors were genotyped, roughly four fifths of them were found to fall in the Caucasian-associated ancestry cluster. The study's findings and limits: Researchers reported that three CMV-associated chains were confirmed in vitro as CMV antigen-specific.

Germline loops: CDR1 SNHLY, CDR2 FYNNEI. The CDR3 has 11 amino acids. V lost 7 bases to trimming and J lost 5 bases; unmatched junction nucleotides: 1. Remarks on this clone: Its antigen is undetermined. Different DNA sequences within this sample yield the same CDR3.

PCR amplification relied on 60 Vbeta primers (plus 13 Jbeta primers). The protocol was immunoSEQ multiplex PCR, while the TCRdb copy is restricted to in-frame clones and leaves out a portion. This sample has about 150,000 clones; around 80% occur once, and the top ten carry over 2.5%. The chain employs TRBV2 and TRBJ2-5, with TRBD2 identical over 7 bases. The sequence derives from a woman in her forties or fifties in good health and CMV-seropositive. The sample comprised PBMCs. The CDR3 region has the DNA TGTGCCAGCAACGGGGGGGAGACCCAGTACTTC. As protein: CASNGGETQYF.